This entry concerns a single TCR beta chain. This record comes from a study of blood T cell repertoires in COVID-19. Turning to the study itself: From T cells, B-cell-depleted T cells, or PBMCs came the material, which was cDNA or gDNA.

In the source study's methods: Reference gene primer amplification gave estimated nucleated cell counts. TCRdb's table, derived via immunoSEQ multiplex PCR, lists solely in-frame clones and lacks some. The DNA gave D and trimming, while V, J and clone size come from that table. The table has just under 100,000 clones, 85% to 90% seen once. There are 16 residues in the CDR3. V lost 4 bases, J lost 4 bases, and 10 bases stayed unmatched. Germline V gene lookup returns CDR1 SGHDT and CDR2 YYEEEE. Sequenced: peripheral blood. The sequence derives from a woman in her fifties or sixties in a cohort sampled during active or convalescent COVID-19. This chain uses TRBV5-6 with TRBJ1-2; 10 bases fit TRBD1. CDR3 sequence: CASSGRTGGILYGYTF. The CDR3 DNA reads as TGTGCCAGCAGCGGGCGGACAGGGGGTATACTCTATGGCTACACCTTC.